These 20 T cell receptor beta chains came from one sample sequenced in a study of identifying expanded T cells in peripheral blood. TCRdb's table, derived via immunoSEQ multiplex PCR, lists solely in-frame clones and lacks some. The table has some 70,000 clones, roughly 88% seen once. The specimen was blood. Every receptor here comes from a person aged 18 to 75 in good health.

The CDR3: CASSLGGAAFF. In DNA, the CDR3 is TGTGCCAGCAGCTTGGGGGGGGCAGCTTTCTTT. The chain combines TRBV11-2 with TRBJ1-1; weak D call: TRBD1 (6 bases). CDR1 is SGHAT and CDR2 is FQNNGV in the germline V gene. The CDR3 spans 11 residues. V was pared by 3 bases and J by 10 bases, with 9 bases between.

The chain recombines TRBV12-5 with TRBJ1-1; D may be TRBD1 (6 bases). Germline CDR1 is LGHNT and CDR2 is FRNRAP. CDR3 length: 14 residues. With 3 bases removed from V and 7 bases from J, the gap between germline ends came to 15 bases. The CDR3 is CASGLSGAWVEAFF. CDR3 DNA: TGTGCTAGTGGTTTATCGGGGGCGTGGGTTGAAGCTTTCTTT.

This chain links TRBV7-9 with TRBJ2-5; D unclear. V lost 0 bases and J lost 2, with 4 bases in between. This CDR3 spans 13 amino acids. CDR1 SEHNR and CDR2 FQNEAQ come from the germline V gene (reference sequence). CDR3 loop: CASSLAQQETQYF. CDR3 nucleotide sequence: TGTGCCAGCAGCTTAGCTCAGCAAGAGACCCAGTACTTC.

V gene TRBV4-2 combines with J gene TRBJ2-7; D unclear. V was cut by 0 bases and J by 0 bases, with 6 bases left in between. The CDR3 sequence is 14 residues long. Germline values: CDR1 LGHNA, CDR2 YNFKEQ. The CDR3 spells CASSQDRFSYEQYF. The CDR3 nucleotides are TGTGCCAGCAGCCAAGATAGGTTCTCCTACGAGCAGTACTTC.

The chain carries TRBV7-9 and TRBJ1-5; 8 bases match TRBD1. Germline V lookup: CDR1 SEHNR, CDR2 FQNEAQ (reference sequence). V dropped 5 bases and J dropped 4; count of bases not matched to a gene: 10. CDR3 length: 16 residues. For the CDR3, the DNA is TGTGCCAGCAGCGAGGCGGACAGGGTACTAAATCAGCCCCAGCATTTT. Protein: CASSEADRVLNQPQHF.

The genes are TRBV20-1 and TRBJ2-1, with unresolved D. Looked up from germline, CDR1 is DFQATT and CDR2 is SNEGSKA (reference sequence). V was cut by 4 bases and J by 2 bases, with 0 bases left in between. This CDR3 spans 10 amino acids. The CDR3 here is CSATYNEQFF. CDR3 in DNA: TGCAGTGCTACCTACAATGAGCAGTTCTTC.

The chain combines TRBV7-2 with TRBJ2-1, with 12 positions matching TRBD2. CDR1 and CDR2 from the germline V gene are SGHTA and FQGNSA. The length of the CDR3 is 16 residues. J gave up 8 bases and V 4 bases, and 9 bases lay outside the gene matches. CDR3 coding DNA: TGTGCCAGCAGCTCCCCCCGGACTAGCGGGGACTATGAGCAGTTCTTC. Translating gives CASSSPRTSGDYEQFF.

The chain combines TRBV7-2 with TRBJ2-6; D unresolved. The V and J ends lost 5 bases and 2 bases respectively, with 10 bases between them. Germline loops: CDR1 SGHTA, CDR2 FQGNSA. This CDR3 has 15 amino acids. The CDR3 is CASSPSDPGANVLTF. CDR3 DNA: TGTGCCAGCAGCCCCAGTGACCCTGGGGCCAACGTCCTGACTTTC.

CDR3 nucleotides: TGTGCCAGCAGTCGGACTTATCGCGCAGATACGCAGTATTTT. Residues: CASSRTYRADTQYF. The genes are TRBV6-5 and TRBJ2-3; tentative D call: TRBD2 (5 bases). The CDR3 extends over 14 amino acids. The V gene's germline CDR1 is MNHEY and CDR2 SVGAGI. With 5 bases removed from V and 4 bases from J, the gap between germline ends came to 13 bases.

The chain couples TRBV2 to TRBJ1-5; D might be TRBD1 (6 bases). V lost 7 bases and J lost 0, with 10 bases in between. The length of the CDR3 is 14 residues. Germline V CDR1 and CDR2: SNHLY, FYNNEI. CDR3 region: CASTTGNSNQPQHF. In nucleotides, the CDR3 is TGTGCCAGCACCACAGGGAATAGCAATCAGCCCCAGCATTTT. The full variable domain, its missing parts supplied by reference TRBV2 and TRBJ1-5, is EPEVTQTPSHQVTQMGQEVILRCVPISNHLYFYWYRQILGQKVEFLVSFYNNEISEKSEIFDDQFSVERPDGSNFTLKIRSTKLEDSAMYFCASTTGNSNQPQHFGDGTRLSIL.

The chain uses TRBV7-2 and TRBJ2-1; maybe TRBD2 (5 bases). Germline CDR1 is SGHTA and CDR2 is FQGNSA. Trimming left V 5 bases short and J 4 bases short, with 15 bases between. The CDR3 contains 15 residues. The CDR3 bases are TGTGCCAGCAGCCACGGACTTAACCTATACAATGAGCAGTTCTTC. Amino acids: CASSHGLNLYNEQFF. Filled out from reference TRBV7-2 and TRBJ2-1, the complete variable domain reads GAGVSQSPSNKVTEKGKDVELRCDPISGHTALYWYRQSLGQGLEFLIYFQGNSAPDKSGLPSDRFSAERTGGSVSTLTIQRTQQEDSAVYLCASSHGLNLYNEQFFGPGTRLTVL.

The CDR3 DNA reads TGTGCCAGCAGTTTAGTAACTAGCGGTAGCTCCTACGAGCAGTACTTC. Translation gives CASSLVTSGSSYEQYF. The chain has TRBV28 and TRBJ2-7, with TRBD2 matching over 8 bases. V trimming: 2 bases; J trimming: 0 bases; junction bases outside the gene matches: 6. There are 16 residues in the CDR3. Germline V gives CDR1 MDHEN, CDR2 SYDVKM. The entire variable domain, with the rest obtained from reference TRBV28 and TRBJ2-7, is as follows: DVKVTQSSRYLVKRTGEKVFLECVQDMDHENMFWYRQDPGLGLRLIYFSYDVKMKEKGDIPEGYSVSREKKERFSLILESASTNQTSMYLCASSLVTSGSSYEQYFGPGTRLTVT.

This chain links TRBV15 with TRBJ2-1; TRBD2 matches at 9 bases. The CDR3 runs to 18 residues. Trimming removed 0 bases from V and 0 bases from J; junction bases left unmatched: 6. Germline CDR1 LNHNV, CDR2 YYDKDF (reference sequence). In nucleotides, the CDR3 is TGTGCCACCAGCAGAGATCATTTTAGCGGGAGCTCCTACAATGAGCAGTTCTTC. This encodes CATSRDHFSGSSYNEQFF.

V gene TRBV19 combines with J gene TRBJ1-1; 7 bases agree with TRBD1. The CDR3 has 13 residues. Germline V CDR1 and CDR2: LNHDA, SQIVND (reference sequence). V lost 4 bases and J lost 8; bases outside the gene matches: 7. The CDR3 here is CASSTTRGSEAFF. CDR3 nucleotide sequence: TGTGCCAGTAGTACAACCAGGGGGTCGGAAGCTTTCTTT.

This clone was picked up a small number of times. V and J are TRBV9 and TRBJ1-2, with D possibly matching TRBD1 (6 bases). V was cut by 4 bases and J by 6 bases, with 16 bases left in between. Germline V gene data show CDR1 as SGDLS and CDR2 as YYNGEE. This CDR3 contains 14 residues. The CDR3 loop reads CASSPRTGADGYTF. In DNA form, the CDR3 reads TGTGCCAGCAGCCCACGGACGGGGGCGGATGGCTACACCTTC.

This clone was observed a handful of times. The chain uses TRBV7-2 and TRBJ2-3; D unclear. The germline CDR1 and CDR2 sequences are SGHTA and FQGNSA. The CDR3 contains 15 residues. With 0 bases removed from V and 0 bases from J, the gap between germline ends came to 7 bases. CDR3 in amino acids: CASSLADSSTDTQYF. The CDR3 nucleotides are TGTGCCAGCAGCTTAGCGGATTCTAGCACAGATACGCAGTATTTT.

V gene TRBV15 combines with J gene TRBJ2-1, with 7 bases aligning to TRBD1. Per germline, CDR1 LNHNV and CDR2 YYDKDF (reference sequence). Germline trimming cut 6 bases from V and 9 bases from J; bases unmatched to any gene: 11. The CDR3 is 14 amino acids. CDR3 sequence (DNA): TGTGCCACCAGGAGGGAGACAGGGTACCGTGAGCAGTTCTTC. Amino acid sequence: CATRRETGYREQFF. Full variable domain (remainder filled in from reference TRBV15 and TRBJ2-1): DAMVIQNPRYQVTQFGKPVTLSCSQTLNHNVMYWYQQKSSQAPKLLFHYYDKDFNNEADTPDNFQSRRPNTSFCFLDIRSPGLGDTAMYLCATRRETGYREQFFGPGTRLTVL.

This chain connects TRBV7-8 to TRBJ2-4; 10 bases agree with TRBD1. Germline CDR1 SGHVS, CDR2 FQNEAQ. Trimming removed 5 bases from V and 9 bases from J; junction bases left unmatched: 4. The CDR3 contains 13 residues. CDR3 coding DNA: TGTGCCAGCAGCCCAGGGACAGGGGTCATTCAGTACTTC. Protein product: CASSPGTGVIQYF.

This chain joins TRBV19 and TRBJ2-5; D unclear. V lost 3 bases to trimming and J lost 0 bases, with 5 bases between them. CDR1 is LNHDA and CDR2 is SQIVND in the germline V gene (reference sequence). This CDR3 region has 13 residues. Here the CDR3 DNA reads TGTGCCAGTAGTATCCTCCACCAAGAGACCCAGTACTTC. It translates to CASSILHQETQYF.

The chain links TRBV6-6 to TRBJ1-1, with a possible D match to TRBD1 (5 bases). This CDR3 is 13 amino acids long. V lost 7 bases to trimming and J lost 5 bases, with 14 bases between them. CDR1 MNHNY and CDR2 SVGAGI come from the germline V gene (reference sequence). Here the CDR3 reads CASKRGGVTEAFF. In DNA, the CDR3 is TGTGCCAGCAAAAGGGGAGGGGTTACTGAAGCTTTCTTT.